One and the same sample provided the 25 T cell receptor beta chains below, sequenced in a study of human T cells and chemical hapten exposure. TCRdb recomputed calls from the RACE reads with MiXCR, one row per CDR3 protein. The sample records some 80,000 distinct CDR3 sequences, approximately 10% being singletons. Described time point: patch test 2, 6 weeks after DPC sensitization. Noted treatment: therapeutic diphenylcyclopropenone sensitization with weekly scalp DPC. The sample consisted of whole blood, taken in connection with sensitization to the hapten diphenylcyclopropenone (DPC). All receptors derive from a man aged 18 to 30 with alopecia areata. Some clones in this sample may be carry-over from other donors' samples.

This clonotype was detected many times. The V call is TRBV20-1, the J call TRBJ1-6, with a weak D call TRBD1 (6 bases). The CDR3 runs to 12 residues. The germline V gene encodes CDR1 DFQATT and CDR2 SNEGSKA (reference sequence). The ends were cut back, 1 base at V and 13 bases at J, with 11 bases in the middle. The CDR3 region has the DNA TGCAGTGCTAGAGCCACGGGACATCCCCTCCACTTT. Translation: CSARATGHPLHF.

This clonotype was detected a few times. The chain employs TRBV7-2 and TRBJ1-5; 8 bases align to TRBD1. Germline CDR1 and CDR2: SGHTA and FQGNSA. The CDR3 consists of 15 residues. With 5 bases clipped from V and 6 bases from J, the junction kept 9 bases outside the gene matches. The CDR3 region has the DNA TGTGCCAGCAGCCAGAGCTGGACAGGGCCTCAGCCCCAGCATTTT. Translated: CASSQSWTGPQPQHF.

This chain joins TRBV29-1 and TRBJ2-5, with D unresolved. Germline lookup yields CDR1 SQVTM and CDR2 ANQGSEA. The CDR3 runs 12 residues. V was pared by 2 bases and J by 2 bases, with 6 bases between. CDR3 in amino acids: CSVEPGQETQYF. CDR3 DNA sequence: TGCAGCGTTGAACCTGGACAAGAGACCCAGTACTTC.

This clonotype was found a few times. V is TRBV20-1 and J is TRBJ2-7; D remains unclear. Looked up from germline, CDR1 is DFQATT and CDR2 is SNEGSKA (reference sequence). Deletions cut 7 bases from V and 0 bases from J, with 13 bases between. This CDR3 spans 13 amino acids. Here the CDR3 DNA reads TGCAGTGGCCGTGCATCCAGCTCCTACGAGCAGTACTTC. Protein sequence: CSGRASSSYEQYF.

This clonotype was observed many times. The chain employs TRBV5-1 and TRBJ1-1; D call uncertain. The V and J ends lost 0 bases and 1 base respectively, with 10 bases between them. Germline V gene data show CDR1 as SGHRS and CDR2 as YFSETQ. CDR3 length equals 15 residues. CDR3 region: CASSLAGQENTEAFF. DNA of the CDR3: TGCGCCAGCAGCTTGGCTGGCCAGGAGAACACTGAAGCTTTCTTT. Full variable domain (outside the CDR3, taken from reference TRBV5-1 and TRBJ1-1): KAGVTQTPRYLIKTRGQQVTLSCSPISGHRSVSWYQQTPGQGLQFLFEYFSETQRNKGNFPGRFSGRQFSNSRSEMNVSTLELGDSALYLCASSLAGQENTEAFFGQGTRLTVV.

This clonotype was detected ten times or more. The chain joins TRBV15 to TRBJ1-2; no clear D. CDR1 is LNHNV and CDR2 is YYDKDF in the germline V gene (reference sequence). CDR3 size: 14 residues. Between the trimmed V and J ends, which lost 0 bases and 2 bases, there was a span of 7 bases. The CDR3 loop is CATSRDKGNYGYTF. In nucleotides, the CDR3 is TGTGCCACCAGCAGAGATAAAGGGAACTATGGCTACACCTTC.

This clonotype was observed at least ten times. The chain couples TRBV6-2 or TRBV6-3 to TRBJ2-3; either TRBD1 or TRBD2 may supply D (5 bases each). CDR3 length equals 15 residues. Germline CDR1 and CDR2: MNHEY and SVGEGT. Trimming took off 2 bases at V and 6 bases at J, with 15 bases between the two ends. For the CDR3, the DNA is TGTGCCAGCAGTTACAAGTCGGGGCTCCGTGATACGCAGTATTTT. Protein sequence: CASSYKSGLRDTQYF.

This clonotype was detected only a few times. The rearrangement joins TRBV6-4 to TRBJ1-1; D unclear. This CDR3 has 13 amino acids. Looked up from germline, CDR1 is MRHNA and CDR2 is SNTAGT. V lost 0 bases and J 1 base, leaving 3 bases between the germline ends. The CDR3 loop is CASSDSANTEAFF. CDR3 sequence (DNA): TGTGCCAGCAGTGACTCTGCGAACACTGAAGCTTTCTTT.

In this sample, this clonotype turned up many times. This chain uses TRBV7-2 with TRBJ2-7; D gene ambiguous. Trimming pared 5 bases from V and 1 base from J, leaving 15 bases between. Germline values: CDR1 SGHTA, CDR2 FQGNSA. This CDR3 is 15 amino acids long. The CDR3: CASSISSRNSYEQYF. CDR3 coding DNA: TGTGCCAGCAGCATATCGAGCCGCAATTCCTACGAGCAGTACTTC.

There are many counts of this clonotype. The chain links TRBV19 to TRBJ2-1; perhaps TRBD2 as D (5 bases). This CDR3 comprises 16 residues. Trimming left V 4 bases short and J 0 bases short, with 13 bases between. Germline V gene lookup returns CDR1 LNHDA and CDR2 SQIVND (reference sequence). The CDR3 is CASSTGTVSSYNEQFF. The CDR3 DNA follows: TGTGCCAGTAGTACGGGAACAGTGAGCTCCTACAATGAGCAGTTCTTC.

The chain is built from TRBV7-3 and TRBJ2-1; D remains ambiguous. V shed 0 bases and J shed 8 bases, with 17 bases lying between them. This CDR3 is 16 amino acids long. Germline assignment: CDR1 SGHTA and CDR2 FQGTGA. The CDR3 loop is CASSLTRSASSDEQFF. The CDR3 DNA follows: TGTGCCAGCAGCTTAACCCGGTCGGCATCTTCGGATGAGCAGTTCTTC.

This clonotype was counted only a few times. The CDR3 DNA reads as TGCAGCGTTTTTCGGGCCGGACGCACAGATACGCAGTATTTT. It is translated as CSVFRAGRTDTQYF. This chain joins TRBV29-1 and TRBJ2-3, with D unclear. Germline CDR1 reads SQVTM; CDR2 reads ANQGSEA. The CDR3 length is 14 residues. The V end was cut by 5 bases, the J end by 1 base, with 13 bases between.

This clonotype was counted at least ten times. The CDR3 DNA reads as TGTGCCAGCAGTCAGGGGGCTGGTGAAAAACTGTTTTTT. Amino acids: CASSQGAGEKLFF. V usage is TRBV7-3 and J usage is TRBJ1-4; TRBD1 matches at 8 bases. This CDR3 region has 13 residues. With 6 bases clipped from V and 7 bases from J, the junction kept 4 bases outside the gene matches. CDR1 is SGHTA, CDR2 FQGTGA, per germline.

There are a few counts of this clonotype. This chain links TRBV4-3 with TRBJ1-3; no definite D call. Germline V gene data show CDR1 as LGHNA and CDR2 as YSLEER. The CDR3 consists of 15 residues. Trimming stripped 1 base from V and 8 bases from J, with 15 bases between. The CDR3 here is CASSQVFLAPDTIYF. In nucleotides, the CDR3 is TGCGCCAGCAGCCAAGTATTTCTAGCTCCAGACACCATATATTTT.

The V call is TRBV20-1, the J call TRBJ2-3; D uncertain. Between the trimmed V and J ends, which lost 1 base and 0 bases, there was a span of 17 bases. The V gene's germline CDR1 is DFQATT and CDR2 SNEGSKA (reference sequence). The CDR3 runs to 17 residues. CDR3 residues: CSARAYGRRASTDTQYF. DNA for the CDR3: TGCAGTGCTAGAGCTTACGGCAGGCGTGCTAGCACAGATACGCAGTATTTT.

This clonotype was observed many times. The V gene is TRBV29-1, the J gene TRBJ1-5, with D perhaps TRBD1 (5 bases). Trimming removed 4 bases at V and 1 base at J, with 11 bases between. The CDR3 spans 14 residues. Germline V CDR1 and CDR2: SQVTM, ANQGSEA. CDR3 nucleotide sequence: TGCAGCGTTGGATCAGGGTCGAGCAATCAGCCCCAGCATTTT. Translated: CSVGSGSSNQPQHF.

This clonotype was observed many times. The chain uses TRBV11-2 and TRBJ2-7; D could derive from TRBD1 or TRBD2 (5 bases each). Trimming took 5 bases from V and 7 from J, leaving 15 bases between them. Germline V CDR1 and CDR2: SGHAT, FQNNGV. This CDR3 contains 13 residues. The CDR3 DNA reads TGTGCCAGCAGCCCCGGGACCTCGCGTGAGCAGTACTTC. Protein sequence: CASSPGTSREQYF.

This clonotype was counted between two and nine times. V usage is TRBV6-6 and J usage is TRBJ2-5; possible D gene TRBD2, 5 bases. V was cut by 0 bases and J by 5 bases, with 10 bases left in between. This CDR3 has 14 amino acids. Germline lookup yields CDR1 MNHNY and CDR2 SVGAGI (reference sequence). The DNA of the CDR3 is TGTGCCAGCAGTTACTCGAAGGGAGTTGAGACCCAGTACTTC. Translation gives CASSYSKGVETQYF.

This clonotype has at least ten counts. This sequence joins TRBV20-1 and TRBJ2-2, with D maybe TRBD1 (6 bases). The V end lost 8 bases, the J end lost 0 bases, and 16 bases lay between the germline ends. CDR3 length equals 15 residues. Per the germline V gene, CDR1 is DFQATT and CDR2 is SNEGSKA (reference sequence). This CDR3 is CSCLGASANTGELFF. The DNA for the CDR3 is TGCAGTTGTTTGGGGGCAAGTGCGAACACCGGGGAGCTGTTTTTT.

The J gene is TRBJ2-5, the V gene TRBV10-3; 8 positions agree with TRBD1. The ends lost 8 bases at V and 5 bases at J; junction bases unmatched: 7. The germline CDR1 and CDR2 sequences are ENHRY and SYGVKD. This CDR3 region has 13 residues. CDR3 amino acids: CAIGQGTGETQYF. The CDR3 DNA sequence: TGTGCCATCGGACAGGGTACGGGGGAGACCCAGTACTTC.

The rearrangement joins TRBV7-2 to TRBJ2-5; D unclear. CDR3 length: 16 amino acids. The ends were cut back, 0 bases at V and 1 base at J, with 12 bases in the middle. Germline V gene data show CDR1 as SGHTA and CDR2 as FQGNSA. Here the CDR3 DNA reads TGTGCCAGCAGCTTAGCGGGCAGATATAGCCAAGAGACCCAGTACTTC. Its protein is CASSLAGRYSQETQYF.

This clonotype turned up a few times. This chain joins TRBV4-2 and TRBJ2-7; D is unresolved. Trimming stripped 2 bases from V and 3 bases from J, with 17 bases between. In germline, CDR1 is LGHNA, CDR2 YNFKEQ. The CDR3 is made up of 16 amino acids. This chain's CDR3 is CASSQTTAALIYEQYF. The CDR3 region has the DNA TGTGCCAGCAGCCAAACTACGGCAGCCCTGATCTACGAGCAGTACTTC.

The chain combines TRBV7-9 with TRBJ2-1, with 7 bases that match TRBD1. The CDR3 is 17 amino acids. V lost 1 base to trimming and J lost 5 bases; unmatched junction nucleotides: 11. Germline V gene data show CDR1 as SEHNR and CDR2 as FQNEAQ (reference sequence). The CDR3 here is CASSLVTQGKRDNEQFF. Written as DNA, the CDR3 is TGTGCCAGCAGCTTAGTAACACAGGGGAAGCGTGACAATGAGCAGTTCTTC.

This clonotype has ten or more counts. The rearrangement uses TRBV5-1 and TRBJ2-3; a weak D match, TRBD1 (6 bases). Germline assignment: CDR1 SGHRS and CDR2 YFSETQ. The CDR3 is made up of 15 amino acids. Deletions cut 0 bases from V and 4 bases from J, with 12 bases between. CDR3 loop: CASSLGTVTPDTQYF. The CDR3 bases are TGCGCCAGCAGCTTGGGGACAGTCACTCCAGATACGCAGTATTTT.

The rearrangement joins TRBV2 to TRBJ1-1; D call uncertain. V was clipped by 6 bases and J by 1 base, with 9 bases between them. The germline gives CDR1 SNHLY, CDR2 FYNNEI. The CDR3 is made up of 13 amino acids. In nucleotides, the CDR3 is TGTGCCAGCAGGAATGAGCAGAACACTGAAGCTTTCTTT. Its protein is CASRNEQNTEAFF.